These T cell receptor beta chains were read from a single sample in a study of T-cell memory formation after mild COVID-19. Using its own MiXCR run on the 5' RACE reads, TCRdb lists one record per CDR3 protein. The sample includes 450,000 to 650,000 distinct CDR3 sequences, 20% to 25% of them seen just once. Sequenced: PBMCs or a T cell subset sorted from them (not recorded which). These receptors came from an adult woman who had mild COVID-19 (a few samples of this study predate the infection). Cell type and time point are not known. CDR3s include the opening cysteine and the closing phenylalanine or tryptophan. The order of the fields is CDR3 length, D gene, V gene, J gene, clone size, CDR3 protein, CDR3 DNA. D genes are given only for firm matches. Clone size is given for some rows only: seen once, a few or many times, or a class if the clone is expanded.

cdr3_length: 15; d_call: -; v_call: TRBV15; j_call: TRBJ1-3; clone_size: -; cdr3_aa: CATSRDHSAGNTIYF; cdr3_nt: TGTGCCACCAGCAGAGACCATAGTGCTGGAAACACCATATATTTT
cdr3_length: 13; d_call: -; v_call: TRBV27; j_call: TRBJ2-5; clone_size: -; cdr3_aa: CASSPLDLETQYF; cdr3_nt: TGTGCCAGCAGTCCCCTGGATTTGGAGACCCAGTACTTC
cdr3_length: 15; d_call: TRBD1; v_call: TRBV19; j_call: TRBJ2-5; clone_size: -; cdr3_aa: CASKGQAGGQETQYF; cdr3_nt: TGTGCCAGTAAGGGACAGGCTGGGGGCCAAGAGACCCAGTACTTC
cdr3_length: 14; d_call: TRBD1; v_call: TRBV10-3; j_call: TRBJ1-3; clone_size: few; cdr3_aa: CASGQGLSGNTIYF; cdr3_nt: TGTGCCTCGGGACAGGGTCTATCTGGAAACACCATATATTTT
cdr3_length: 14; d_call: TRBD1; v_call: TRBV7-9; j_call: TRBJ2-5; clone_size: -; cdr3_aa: CASNRDRGPETQYF; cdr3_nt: TGTGCCAGCAACCGGGACAGGGGGCCGGAGACCCAGTACTTC
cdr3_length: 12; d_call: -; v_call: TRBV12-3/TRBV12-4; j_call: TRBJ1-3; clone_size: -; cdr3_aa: CASSSGINTIYF; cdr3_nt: TGTGCCAGCAGTTCGGGGATAAACACCATATATTTT
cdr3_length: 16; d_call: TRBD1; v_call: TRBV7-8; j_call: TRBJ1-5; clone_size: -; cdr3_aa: CASSTRTGGPQQPQHF; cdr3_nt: TGTGCCAGCAGCACTCGGACAGGGGGCCCTCAGCAGCCCCAGCATTTT
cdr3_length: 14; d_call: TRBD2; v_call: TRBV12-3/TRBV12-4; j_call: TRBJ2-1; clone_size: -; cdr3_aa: CASTSVGEGNEQFF; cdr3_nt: TGTGCCAGCACTTCAGTCGGGGAGGGGAATGAGCAGTTCTTC
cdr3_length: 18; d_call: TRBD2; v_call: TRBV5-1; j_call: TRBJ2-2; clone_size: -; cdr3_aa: CASSLGASGSLNTGELFF; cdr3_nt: TGCGCCAGCAGCTTGGGGGCTAGCGGGAGCCTGAACACCGGGGAGCTGTTTTTT
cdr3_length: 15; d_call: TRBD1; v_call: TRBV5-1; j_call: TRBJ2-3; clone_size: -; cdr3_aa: CASSPDRGVTDTQYF; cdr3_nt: TGCGCCAGCAGCCCCGACAGGGGGGTAACAGATACGCAGTATTTT
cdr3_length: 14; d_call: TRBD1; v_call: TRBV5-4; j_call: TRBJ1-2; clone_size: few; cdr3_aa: CASSLGDRDNGYTF; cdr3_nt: TGTGCCAGCAGCTTGGGTGACAGGGATAATGGCTACACCTTC
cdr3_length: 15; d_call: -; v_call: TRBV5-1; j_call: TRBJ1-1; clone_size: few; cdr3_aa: CASSRLRDMNTEAFF; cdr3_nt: TGCGCCAGCAGCCGGCTCAGGGACATGAACACTGAAGCTTTCTTT
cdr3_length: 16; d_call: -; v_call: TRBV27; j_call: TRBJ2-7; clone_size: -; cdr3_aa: CASSLTGHGVSYEQYF; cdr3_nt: TGTGCCAGCAGTTTAACCGGCCACGGTGTATCCTACGAGCAGTACTTC
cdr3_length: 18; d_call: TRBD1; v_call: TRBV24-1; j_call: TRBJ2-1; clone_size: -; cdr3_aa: CATSDPFDRESSYNEQFF; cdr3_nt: TGTGCCACCAGTGACCCCTTCGACAGGGAAAGCTCCTACAATGAGCAGTTCTTC
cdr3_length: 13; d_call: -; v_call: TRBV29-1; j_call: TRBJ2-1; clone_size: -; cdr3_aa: CSVPQGPLEDRFF; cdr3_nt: TGCAGCGTTCCCCAGGGACCGCTGGAGGATCGGTTCTTC